One sample yielded the 6 T cell receptor beta chains listed below, sequenced in a study of blood T cell repertoires in COVID-19. Profiling relied on immunoSEQ multiplex PCR, and the TCRdb table lists in-frame clones only, not all of them. Counted here are 120,000 or so clones, around four fifths occurring once; the ten biggest clones make up 5.5% to 6%. Sequencing was done on a sample of peripheral blood. These receptors all stem from a man aged 80 or over with active or convalescent COVID-19.

The CDR3 is CASSPDRGQNTEAFF. For the CDR3, the DNA is TGTGCCAGCAGTCCCGACAGGGGGCAGAACACTGAAGCTTTCTTT. This sequence joins TRBV27 and TRBJ1-1; TRBD1 agrees at 10 bases. There are 15 residues in the CDR3. The germline CDR1 and CDR2 sequences are MNHEY and SMNVEV (reference sequence). V lost 5 bases, J lost 1 base, and 4 bases stayed unmatched.

The chain joins TRBV2 to TRBJ2-7, with 8 positions matching TRBD2. J was trimmed by 1 base and V by 6 bases; bases with no gene match: 5. The CDR3 is 14 residues long. Germline values: CDR1 SNHLY, CDR2 FYNNEI. DNA for the CDR3: TGTGCCAGCAGAGTAACTAGCGGATCCTACGAGCAGTACTTC. Amino acid sequence: CASRVTSGSYEQYF.

This chain uses TRBV10-3 with TRBJ1-1; TRBD1 aligns across 8 bases. The germline V gene encodes CDR1 ENHRY and CDR2 SYGVKD. J was trimmed by 5 bases and V by 10 bases; bases with no gene match: 12. The CDR3 has 14 amino acids. CDR3 DNA sequence: TGTGCCACCCAGCGGGACAGGATGGGGACTGAAGCTTTCTTT. Its translation: CATQRDRMGTEAFF.

The chain links TRBV12-5 to TRBJ2-2, with D unclear. Trimming took 4 bases from V and 0 from J, leaving 6 bases between them. The CDR3 runs to 14 residues. Germline-derived CDR1 and CDR2 are LGHNT and FRNRAP. DNA of the CDR3: TGTGCTAGTGGTTCCCAGGCGAACACCGGGGAGCTGTTTTTT. It encodes CASGSQANTGELFF.

The chain is built from TRBV5-1 and TRBJ2-7; the match to TRBD1 covers 9 bases. V trimming: 4 bases; J trimming: 4 bases; junction bases outside the gene matches: 3. The CDR3 sequence is 13 residues long. Germline V gene data show CDR1 as SGHRS and CDR2 as YFSETQ. As DNA, the CDR3 is TGCGCCAGCAGCAACGGACAGGGGTACGAGCAGTACTTC. Its translation is CASSNGQGYEQYF.

The chain combines TRBV23-1 with TRBJ1-2; maybe TRBD1 (5 bases). TRBV23-1 counts as an open reading frame of uncertain function. Trimming took 8 bases from V and 7 from J, leaving 11 bases between them. The CDR3 extends over 11 amino acids. The CDR3 is CASGPGFGYTF. Written as DNA, the CDR3 is TGCGCCAGCGGACCAGGGTTTGGCTACACCTTC.